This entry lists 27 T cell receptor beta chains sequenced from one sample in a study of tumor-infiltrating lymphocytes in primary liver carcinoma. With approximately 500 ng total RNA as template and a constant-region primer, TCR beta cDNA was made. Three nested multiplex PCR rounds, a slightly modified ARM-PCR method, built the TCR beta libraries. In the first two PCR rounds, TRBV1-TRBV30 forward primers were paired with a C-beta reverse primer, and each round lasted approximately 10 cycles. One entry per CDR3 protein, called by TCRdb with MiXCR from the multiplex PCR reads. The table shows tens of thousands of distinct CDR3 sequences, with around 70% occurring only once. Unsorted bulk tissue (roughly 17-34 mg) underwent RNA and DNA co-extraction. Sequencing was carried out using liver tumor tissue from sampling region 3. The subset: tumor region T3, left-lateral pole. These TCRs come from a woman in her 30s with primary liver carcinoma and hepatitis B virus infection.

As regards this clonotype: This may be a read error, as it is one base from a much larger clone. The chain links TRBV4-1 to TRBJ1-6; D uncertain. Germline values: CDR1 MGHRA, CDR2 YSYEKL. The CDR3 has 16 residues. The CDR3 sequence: CASSQDPTWNNSPLYF. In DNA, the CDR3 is TGCGCCAGCAGCCAAGACCCGACATGGAATAATTCACCCCTCTACTTT.

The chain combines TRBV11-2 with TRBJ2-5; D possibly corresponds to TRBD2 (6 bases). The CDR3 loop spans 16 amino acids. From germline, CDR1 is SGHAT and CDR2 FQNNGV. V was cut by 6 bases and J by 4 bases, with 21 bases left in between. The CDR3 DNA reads TGTGCCAGCAGATCCCGGGACTCGGCCCACGTAGAGACCCAGTACTTC. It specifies CASRSRDSAHVETQYF.

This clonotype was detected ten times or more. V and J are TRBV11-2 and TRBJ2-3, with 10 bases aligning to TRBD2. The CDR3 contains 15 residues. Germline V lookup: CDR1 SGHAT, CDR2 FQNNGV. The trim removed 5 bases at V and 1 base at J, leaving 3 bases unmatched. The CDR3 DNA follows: TGTGCCAGCAGCCCAGGGACTAGCGGCACAGATACGCAGTATTTT. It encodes CASSPGTSGTDTQYF.

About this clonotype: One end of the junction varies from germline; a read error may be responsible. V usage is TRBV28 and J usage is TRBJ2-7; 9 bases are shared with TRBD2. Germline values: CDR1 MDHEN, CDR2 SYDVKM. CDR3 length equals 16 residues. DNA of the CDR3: TGTGCCAGCAATTCGCCTTGGCTAGCGGGAATCAACGAGCAGCACTTC. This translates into CASNSPWLAGINEQHF.

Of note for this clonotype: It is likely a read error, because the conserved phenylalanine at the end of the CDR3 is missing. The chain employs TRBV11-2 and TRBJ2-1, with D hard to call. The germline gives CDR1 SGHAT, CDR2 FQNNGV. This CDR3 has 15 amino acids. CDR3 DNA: TGTGCCAGCAGCATAGAGCGAGGATGTATCGGTGAGCAGTTCCTC. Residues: CASSIERGCIGEQFL.

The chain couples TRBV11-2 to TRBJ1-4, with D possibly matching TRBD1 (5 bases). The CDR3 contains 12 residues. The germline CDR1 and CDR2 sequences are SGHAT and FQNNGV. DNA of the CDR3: TGTGCAGGCAGCCCCTGTGGGGGAAAACTGTTTTTT. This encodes CAGSPCGGKLFF.

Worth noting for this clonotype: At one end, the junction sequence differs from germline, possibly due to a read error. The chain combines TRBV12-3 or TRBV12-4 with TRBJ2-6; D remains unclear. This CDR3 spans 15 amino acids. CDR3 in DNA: TGTACCAGCAATCTACAGACTGCTGGGGTCAACGTCCTGACTTTC. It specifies CTSNLQTAGVNVLTF.

CDR3: CASSLHSHQPQHF. CDR3 coding DNA: TGTGCCAGCAGTCTACACAGCCATCAGCCCCAGCATTTT. V usage is TRBV12-3 or TRBV12-4 and J usage is TRBJ1-5; D unclear. V shed 5 bases and J shed 5 bases, with 10 bases lying between them. The CDR3 totals 13 residues.

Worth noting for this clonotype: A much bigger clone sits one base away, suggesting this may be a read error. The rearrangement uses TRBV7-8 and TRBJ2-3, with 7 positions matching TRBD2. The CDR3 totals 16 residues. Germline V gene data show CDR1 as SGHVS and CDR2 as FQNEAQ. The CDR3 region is CASSLGSGGPGDKQYF. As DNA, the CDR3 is TGTGCCAGCAGCTTAGGATCGGGAGGCCCTGGTGATAAGCAGTATTTT.

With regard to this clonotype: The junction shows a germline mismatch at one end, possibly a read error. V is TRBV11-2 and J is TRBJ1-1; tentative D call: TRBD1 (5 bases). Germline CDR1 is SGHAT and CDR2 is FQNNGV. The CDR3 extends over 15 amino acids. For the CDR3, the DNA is TGTGTCAGCAGCGTAGACGGACACTTTAACACTGAAGCTTTCTTT. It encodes CVSSVDGHFNTEAFF.

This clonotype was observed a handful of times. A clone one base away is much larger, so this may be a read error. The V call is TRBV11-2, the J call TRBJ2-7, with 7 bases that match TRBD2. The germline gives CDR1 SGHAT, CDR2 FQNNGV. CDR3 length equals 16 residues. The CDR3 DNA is TGTGTCAGCAGCCATTTAAGCGGGAAAGGGGACTACGAGCAGTACTTT. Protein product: CVSSHLSGKGDYEQYF.

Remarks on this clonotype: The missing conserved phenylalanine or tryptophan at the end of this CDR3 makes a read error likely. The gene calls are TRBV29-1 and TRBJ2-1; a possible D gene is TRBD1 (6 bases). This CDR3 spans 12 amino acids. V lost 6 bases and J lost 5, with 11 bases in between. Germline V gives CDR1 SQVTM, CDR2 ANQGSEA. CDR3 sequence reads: CSVLRDNNEQFL. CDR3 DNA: TGCAGCGTCCTAAGGGACAACAATGAGCAGTTCCTC.

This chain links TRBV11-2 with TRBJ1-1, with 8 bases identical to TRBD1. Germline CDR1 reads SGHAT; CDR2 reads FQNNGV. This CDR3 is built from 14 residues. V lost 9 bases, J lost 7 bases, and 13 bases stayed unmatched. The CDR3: CASRYTGGSGEAFF. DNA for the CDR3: TGTGCCAGTAGATATACAGGGGGGAGTGGTGAAGCTTTCTTT. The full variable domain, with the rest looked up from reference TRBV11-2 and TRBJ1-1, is EAGVAQSPRYKIIEKRQSVAFWCNPISGHATLYWYQQILGQGPKLLIQFQNNGVVDDSQLPKDRFSAERLKGVDSTLKIQPAKLEDSAVYLCASRYTGGSGEAFFGQGTRLTVV.

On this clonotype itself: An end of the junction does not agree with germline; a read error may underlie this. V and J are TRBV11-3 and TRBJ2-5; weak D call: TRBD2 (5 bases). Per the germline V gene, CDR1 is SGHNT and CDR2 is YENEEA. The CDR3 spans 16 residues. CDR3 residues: CASSLDGLARWQTQYF. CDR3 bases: TGTGCTAGCAGCTTAGATGGATTAGCGCGATGGCAGACCCAGTACTTC. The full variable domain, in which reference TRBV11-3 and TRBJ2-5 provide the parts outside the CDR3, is EAGVVQSPRYKIIEKKQPVAFWCNPISGHNTLYWYLQNLGQGPELLIRYENEEAVDDSQLPKDRFSAERLKGVDSTLKIQPAELGDSAVYLCASSLDGLARWQTQYFGPGTRLLVL.

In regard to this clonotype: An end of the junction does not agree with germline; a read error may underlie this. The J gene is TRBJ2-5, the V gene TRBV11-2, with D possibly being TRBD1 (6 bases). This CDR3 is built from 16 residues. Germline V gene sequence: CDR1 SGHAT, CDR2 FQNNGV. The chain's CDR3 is CTSSTRTGSAKETRYF. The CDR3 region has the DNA TGTACCAGCAGCACAAGAACAGGGAGCGCGAAAGAGACCCGGTACTTC.

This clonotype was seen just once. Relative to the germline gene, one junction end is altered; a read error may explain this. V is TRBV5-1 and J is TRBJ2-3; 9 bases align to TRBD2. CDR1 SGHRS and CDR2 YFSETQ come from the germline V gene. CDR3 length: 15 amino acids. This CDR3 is CASSLSGRLIDTQYF. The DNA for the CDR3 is TGCGCCAGTAGCTTAAGCGGGAGGCTAATAGATACGCAGTATTTT.

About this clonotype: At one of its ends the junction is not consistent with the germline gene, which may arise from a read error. The CDR3 here is CACSYSYGQIIGDFVF. CDR3 sequence (DNA): TGTGCCTGCAGTTACTCATACGGACAGATCATCGGGGATTTTGTTTTT. The chain carries TRBV6-2 or TRBV6-3 and TRBJ2-2; D is possibly TRBD1 (6 bases). The CDR3 covers 16 residues. Germline V lookup: CDR1 MNHEY, CDR2 SVGEGT.

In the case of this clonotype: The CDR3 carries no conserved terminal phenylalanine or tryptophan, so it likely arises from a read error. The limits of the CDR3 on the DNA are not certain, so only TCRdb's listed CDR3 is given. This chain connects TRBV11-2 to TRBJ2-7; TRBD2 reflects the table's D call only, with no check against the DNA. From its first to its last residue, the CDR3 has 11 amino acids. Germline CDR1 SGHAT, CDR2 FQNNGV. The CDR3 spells CASSSASSIEY.

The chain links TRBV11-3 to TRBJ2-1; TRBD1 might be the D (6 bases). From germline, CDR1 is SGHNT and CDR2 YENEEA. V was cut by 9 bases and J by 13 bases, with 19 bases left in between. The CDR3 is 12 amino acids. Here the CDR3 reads CARPLTGVEQFF. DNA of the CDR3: TGTGCCAGGCCCCTGACAGGCGTCGAACAGTTCTTC.

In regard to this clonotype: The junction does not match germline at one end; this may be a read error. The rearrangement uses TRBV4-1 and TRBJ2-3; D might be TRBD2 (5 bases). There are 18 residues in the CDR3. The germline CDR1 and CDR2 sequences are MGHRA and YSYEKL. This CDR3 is CTSSQLGMVAEVSNTQYF. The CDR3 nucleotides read TGCACCAGCAGCCAACTAGGCATGGTAGCTGAAGTCTCGAATACGCAGTATTTT.

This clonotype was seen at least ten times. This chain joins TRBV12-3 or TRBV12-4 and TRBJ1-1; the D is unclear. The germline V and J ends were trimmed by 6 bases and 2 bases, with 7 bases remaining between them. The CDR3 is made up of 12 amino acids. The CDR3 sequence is CASRPANTEAFF. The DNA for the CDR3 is TGTGCCAGCAGGCCGGCAAACACTGAAGCTTTCTTT.

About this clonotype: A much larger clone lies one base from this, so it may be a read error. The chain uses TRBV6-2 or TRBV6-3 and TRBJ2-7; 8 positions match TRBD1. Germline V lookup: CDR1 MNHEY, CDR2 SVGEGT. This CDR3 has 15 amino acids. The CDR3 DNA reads TGTGCCAGCACCTTTCGACAGGGGCGAAACTACGAGCACTACTTC. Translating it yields CASTFRQGRNYEHYF.

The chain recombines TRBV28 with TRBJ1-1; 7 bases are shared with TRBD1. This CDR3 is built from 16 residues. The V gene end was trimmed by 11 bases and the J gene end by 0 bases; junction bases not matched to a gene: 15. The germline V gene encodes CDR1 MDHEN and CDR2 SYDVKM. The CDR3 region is CADIPGDRYMNTEAFF. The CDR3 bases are TGTGCCGACATACCCGGGGACAGATACATGAACACTGAAGCTTTCTTT.

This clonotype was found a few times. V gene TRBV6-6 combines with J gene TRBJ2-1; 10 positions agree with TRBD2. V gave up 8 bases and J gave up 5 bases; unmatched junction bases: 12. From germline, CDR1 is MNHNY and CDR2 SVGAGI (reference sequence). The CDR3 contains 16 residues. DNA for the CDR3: TGTGCCAGCGGTATAATAGCGGGAGGTCCCGACAATGAGCAGTTCTTC. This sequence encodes CASGIIAGGPDNEQFF.

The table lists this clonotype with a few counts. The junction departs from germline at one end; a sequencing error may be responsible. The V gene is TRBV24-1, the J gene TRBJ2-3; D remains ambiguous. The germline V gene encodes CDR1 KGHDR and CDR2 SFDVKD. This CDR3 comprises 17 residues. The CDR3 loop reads CVTSDGIGTTPGDTQYF. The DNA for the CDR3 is TGTGTCACCAGTGATGGTATAGGTACAACCCCCGGAGATACGCAGTATTTT.

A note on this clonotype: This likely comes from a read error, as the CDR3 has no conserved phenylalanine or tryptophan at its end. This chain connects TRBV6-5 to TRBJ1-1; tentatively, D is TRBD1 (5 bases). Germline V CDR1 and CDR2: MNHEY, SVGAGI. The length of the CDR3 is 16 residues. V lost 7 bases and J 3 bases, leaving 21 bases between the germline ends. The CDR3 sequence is CASTIGPGHRDTEAFL. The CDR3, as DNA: TGTGCCAGCACTATAGGACCGGGGCATCGGGACACTGAAGCTTTCTTA.

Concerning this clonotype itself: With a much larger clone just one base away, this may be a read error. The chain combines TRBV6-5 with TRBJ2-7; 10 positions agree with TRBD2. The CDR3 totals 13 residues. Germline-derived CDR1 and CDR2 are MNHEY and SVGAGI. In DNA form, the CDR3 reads TGTGCCAGCATACTAGCGGGAAGATACGAGCAGTGCTTC. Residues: CASILAGRYEQCF.